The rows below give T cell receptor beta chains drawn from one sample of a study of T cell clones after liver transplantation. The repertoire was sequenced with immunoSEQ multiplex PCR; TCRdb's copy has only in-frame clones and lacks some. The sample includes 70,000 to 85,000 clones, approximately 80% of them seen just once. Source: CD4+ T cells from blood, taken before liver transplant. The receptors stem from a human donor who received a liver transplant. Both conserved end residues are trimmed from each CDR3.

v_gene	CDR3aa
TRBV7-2	ASSLAQYPRSYEQY
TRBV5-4	ASSPDRLGYT
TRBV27	ASSPFGEPYEQY
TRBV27	ASSSSLAGAGTGELF
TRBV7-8	ASSPFRGANQPQH
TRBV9	ASSLQRASTYNEQF
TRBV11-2	ASSHYPGDASTDTQY
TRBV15	ATSRDPAAGNTIY
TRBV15	ATSRGYTDTQY
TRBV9	ASSVASTPLEQY
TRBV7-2	ASSLSSGGQETQY
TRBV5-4	ASSLVGQGLGGYT
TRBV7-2	AISQGAQNNGYT
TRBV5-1	ASSLGEGVDYGYT
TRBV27	ASSLMRELHNEQF
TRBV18	ASSRGTSGYNEQF
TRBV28	ASSFIGSTQSGNTIY
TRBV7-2	ASSRQGPSEKLF
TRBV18	ASSEGQGNQPQH
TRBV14	ASSQELGPGFLTDTQY
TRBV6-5	ASRDDRAGGNTIY
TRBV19	ASSDPRGRDYGYT
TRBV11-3	ASSFGQGGGNTIY
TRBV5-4	ASSRSSGGSYEQF
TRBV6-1	ASSPTGGGNTIY
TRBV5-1	ASSPPTGGVLTDTQY
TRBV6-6	ASSYESQGRDEQY
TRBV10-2	ASSWTSGLYEQY
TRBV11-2	ASSLGPNSGNTIY
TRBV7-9	ASSVGFPLNTEAF
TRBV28	ASSLRTGLQY
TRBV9	ATREGNAGELF
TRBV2	ASSESAGFYTEAF
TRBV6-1	ASRNRDRSYEQY
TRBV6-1	ASSVGALNYGYT